One sample yielded the 31 T cell receptor beta chains listed below, sequenced in a study of cytomegalovirus exposure and HLA in healthy donors. Primers included in the PCR were 60 Vbeta and 13 Jbeta primers. Sequenced by immunoSEQ multiplex PCR; TCRdb stores in-frame clones only, minus some. The table records 120,000 to 150,000 clones, about three quarters of them present only once. Sequencing input: PBMCs. The receptors here all came from a man aged 35-49 years in good health and CMV-seronegative.

The chain couples TRBV28 to TRBJ1-4; 10 nucleotides align to TRBD1. CDR3 length equals 15 residues. Germline V gene sequence: CDR1 MDHEN, CDR2 SYDVKM. The V segment lost 4 bases and the J segment 6 bases; nucleotides outside the gene matches: 5. The CDR3 DNA reads TGTGCCAGCAGTTCCAGCGGGACAGGGGATGAAAAACTGTTTTTT. Residues: CASSSSGTGDEKLFF.

This clone was found a few times. The chain employs TRBV9 and TRBJ2-5, with TRBD1 identical over 10 bases. The germline V gene encodes CDR1 SGDLS and CDR2 YYNGEE. This CDR3 spans 17 amino acids. The ends lost 0 bases at V and 4 bases at J; junction bases unmatched: 9. CDR3 sequence: CASSVEDGGQGSETQYF. In nucleotides, the CDR3 is TGTGCCAGCAGCGTAGAAGACGGGGGACAGGGGTCAGAGACCCAGTACTTC.

In nucleotides, the CDR3 is TGTGCCAGCAGCTCCGGGACAGGAGTCTCCTACGAGCAGTACTTC. It yields the protein CASSSGTGVSYEQYF. The chain joins TRBV11-2 to TRBJ2-7, with 8 bases aligning to TRBD1. The CDR3 loop spans 15 amino acids. Germline V lookup: CDR1 SGHAT, CDR2 FQNNGV. The ends lost 4 bases at V and 0 bases at J; junction bases unmatched: 5.

This chain connects TRBV7-8 to TRBJ1-4; a weak D match, TRBD1 (5 bases). Germline CDR1 and CDR2: SGHVS and FQNEAQ. The CDR3 length is 14 residues. V lost 7 bases to trimming and J lost 0 bases, with 9 bases between them. The CDR3: CASTDSATNEKLFF. The DNA for the CDR3 is TGTGCCAGCACCGACAGTGCAACTAATGAAAAACTGTTTTTT.

The chain recombines TRBV6-1 with TRBJ1-2; D might be TRBD1 (6 bases). Deletions cut 4 bases from V and 2 bases from J, with 11 bases between. Germline CDR1 reads MNHNS; CDR2 reads SASEGT. The CDR3 runs to 14 residues. CDR3 nucleotides: TGTGCCAGCAGTGCTGGGGACAAGAACTATGGCTACACCTTC. This translates into CASSAGDKNYGYTF.

Comment on this clone: The junction departs from germline at one end; a sequencing error may be responsible. The chain is built from TRBV11-2 and TRBJ2-7; 12 bases fit TRBD2. CDR3 length equals 14 residues. Germline V lookup: CDR1 SGHAT, CDR2 FQNNGV. The DNA of the CDR3 is TGTGCCAGCAGCTTAGATCCCCTAGCGGGAGGGCCTAGTTTC. This codes for CASSLDPLAGGPSF. Using reference TRBV11-2 and TRBJ2-7 for the parts outside the CDR3, the full variable domain is EAGVAQSPRYKIIEKRQSVAFWCNPISGHATLYWYQQILGQGPKLLIQFQNNGVVDDSQLPKDRFSAERLKGVDSTLKIQPAKLEDSAVYLCASSLDPLAGGPSFGPGTRLTVT.

In DNA, the CDR3 is TGTGCCAGCAGCTTACTAGTCGAAGAGACCCAGTACTTC. Residues: CASSLLVEETQYF. The chain is built from TRBV7-3 and TRBJ2-5, with D unclear. Looked up from germline, CDR1 is SGHTA and CDR2 is FQGTGA. The CDR3 runs to 13 residues. V was cut by 2 bases and J by 3 bases, with 7 bases left in between.

The chain links TRBV25-1 to TRBJ2-5; D not certain. Trimming took 5 bases from V and 5 from J, leaving 18 bases between them. This CDR3 is built from 15 residues. CDR1 is MGHDK and CDR2 is SYGVNS in the germline V gene. The CDR3 region has the DNA TGTGCCAGCAGTCCTTCCTACAGAGATCGGGAGACCCAGTACTTC. This codes for CASSPSYRDRETQYF.

This clone appeared a few times. The V call is TRBV18, the J call TRBJ2-7, with 9 bases that match TRBD1. The J segment lost 2 bases and the V segment lost 3 bases, leaving 8 bases of the junction unmatched. This CDR3 is 16 amino acids long. The germline V gene has CDR1 KGHSH and CDR2 LQKENI. In nucleotides, the CDR3 is TGTGCCAGCTCACCCTCCGGGACAGGGAACCCCTACGAGCAGTACTTC. It specifies CASSPSGTGNPYEQYF.

The chain links TRBV5-5 to TRBJ2-3, with 11 bases identical to TRBD2. Germline CDR1 reads SGHKS; CDR2 reads YYEKEE (reference sequence). After removal of 4 bases from V and 3 bases from J, the junction contained 7 bases not matched to a gene. This CDR3 is 16 amino acids long. The CDR3 loop reads CASSPLLAGVTDTQYF. The CDR3 bases are TGTGCCAGCAGCCCCCTACTAGCGGGAGTAACAGATACGCAGTATTTT.

The V call is TRBV27, the J call TRBJ2-2, with a tentative D call TRBD1 (6 bases). V lost 6 bases and J lost 0, with 8 bases in between. This CDR3 is built from 14 residues. Per the germline V gene, CDR1 is MNHEY and CDR2 is SMNVEV (reference sequence). This chain's CDR3 is CASSRGTNTGELFF. CDR3 sequence (DNA): TGTGCCAGCAGCAGGGGAACGAACACCGGGGAGCTGTTTTTT.

This chain links TRBV27 with TRBJ2-7, with D hard to call. The CDR3 length is 12 residues. The V and J ends lost 4 bases and 3 bases respectively, with 7 bases between them. Germline V gives CDR1 MNHEY, CDR2 SMNVEV (reference sequence). The CDR3 DNA is TGTGCCAGCAGTTCTGGGCTCTACGAGCAGTACTTC. It yields the protein CASSSGLYEQYF.

This clone turned up a few times. The rearrangement links TRBV4-1 to TRBJ2-3, with 8 bases lining up with TRBD1. The length of the CDR3 is 15 residues. Germline CDR1 is MGHRA and CDR2 is YSYEKL. V dropped 1 base and J dropped 3; count of bases not matched to a gene: 3. The CDR3 loop is CASSQGQGTTDTQYF. The CDR3 DNA reads as TGCGCCAGCAGCCAAGGACAGGGGACGACAGATACGCAGTATTTT.

The chain links TRBV5-1 to TRBJ2-2; 8 bases align to TRBD2. The germline CDR1 and CDR2 sequences are SGHRS and YFSETQ. This CDR3 has 14 amino acids. V was clipped by 4 bases and J by 6 bases; unmatched bases: 5. Here the CDR3 reads CASSTGTSPGELFF. The CDR3 nucleotides are TGCGCCAGCAGCACAGGGACTAGTCCCGGGGAGCTGTTTTTT.

The chain employs TRBV27 and TRBJ2-5, with D tentatively TRBD2 (6 bases). Germline loops: CDR1 MNHEY, CDR2 SMNVEV (reference sequence). CDR3 length: 15 residues. Trimming pared 2 bases from V and 5 bases from J, leaving 15 bases between. CDR3 nucleotides: TGTGCCAGCAGTTTAGGGGGGTGGGGGTTGGAGACCCAGTACTTC. This codes for CASSLGGWGLETQYF.

The V call is TRBV30, the J call TRBJ2-4; the match to TRBD2 covers 8 bases. This CDR3 contains 14 residues. V gave up 3 bases and J gave up 15 bases; unmatched junction bases: 16. Germline V CDR1 and CDR2: GTSNPN, SVGIG (reference sequence). The CDR3 region has the DNA TGTGCCTGGAGCGCCGGGGCAGGGAAGCGGGGGTGGTACTTC. Encoded protein: CAWSAGAGKRGWYF.

The rearrangement uses TRBV7-8 and TRBJ1-1; D is uncertain. CDR3 length: 12 residues. Between the trimmed V and J ends, which lost 3 bases and 5 bases, there was a span of 7 bases. Germline loops: CDR1 SGHVS, CDR2 FQNEAQ. CDR3: CASSLPGTEAFF. CDR3 in DNA: TGTGCCAGCAGCTTGCCCGGGACTGAAGCTTTCTTT.

This clone has only a few counts. This sequence joins TRBV5-6 and TRBJ2-4, with 8 positions matching TRBD2. The J segment lost 0 bases and the V segment lost 4 bases, leaving 12 bases of the junction unmatched. There are 18 residues in the CDR3. Germline V CDR1 and CDR2: SGHDT, YYEEEE. CDR3 amino acids: CASSLVPGGKLAKNIQYF. The CDR3 DNA sequence: TGTGCCAGCAGCCTGGTACCGGGGGGGAAACTAGCCAAAAACATTCAGTACTTC.

The CDR3 DNA sequence: TGTGCCAGCAGCCAAGGAATTCTGGTAGATGGCTACACCTTC. This sequence encodes CASSQGILVDGYTF. The chain recombines TRBV14 with TRBJ1-2; D is unclear. Per germline, CDR1 SGHDN and CDR2 FVKESK. With 1 base removed from V and 6 bases from J, the gap between germline ends came to 12 bases. CDR3 length equals 14 residues.

The CDR3 bases are TGTGCCAGCAGTTTATCGTCGCAGACCTACGAGCAGTACTTC. It is translated as CASSLSSQTYEQYF. The chain couples TRBV27 to TRBJ2-7, with D unclear. CDR3 length equals 14 residues. Looked up from germline, CDR1 is MNHEY and CDR2 is SMNVEV (reference sequence). V was trimmed by 0 bases and J by 2 bases, leaving 8 bases between them.

The genes are TRBV6-1 and TRBJ2-3; tentative D call: TRBD1 (6 bases). The V end was cut by 6 bases, the J end by 3 bases, with 16 bases between. The germline CDR1 and CDR2 sequences are MNHNS and SASEGT. The CDR3 runs 15 residues. The DNA of the CDR3 is TGTGCCAGCAGATATACAGGGTTAGGGACAGATACGCAGTATTTT. This gives the protein CASRYTGLGTDTQYF.

V and J are TRBV6-5 and TRBJ2-7, with 7 nucleotides matching TRBD1. From germline, CDR1 is MNHEY and CDR2 SVGAGI. After removal of 6 bases from V and 1 base from J, the junction contained 9 bases not matched to a gene. There are 15 residues in the CDR3. CDR3: CASRPGQASSYEQYF. In nucleotides, the CDR3 is TGTGCCAGCAGACCAGGACAGGCCTCATCCTACGAGCAGTACTTC.

The chain recombines TRBV7-9 with TRBJ2-5, with 8 bases matching TRBD2. CDR1 SEHNR and CDR2 FQNEAQ come from the germline V gene (reference sequence). Trimming at V came to 5 bases and at J to 5 bases, leaving 4 bases not matched to a gene. The CDR3 extends over 13 amino acids. In nucleotides, the CDR3 is TGTGCCAGCAGCCCGGGGGGGGCCGAGACCCAGTACTTC. This translates into CASSPGGAETQYF.

The chain is built from TRBV5-1 and TRBJ2-3; 8 bases agree with TRBD2. With 1 base clipped from V and 1 base from J, the junction kept 11 bases outside the gene matches. The CDR3 runs to 18 residues. The V gene's germline CDR1 is SGHRS and CDR2 YFSETQ. The DNA of the CDR3 is TGCGCCAGCAGCTTGAACGCGGGGGGCGGGATAGGCACAGATACGCAGTATTTT. It is translated as CASSLNAGGGIGTDTQYF. Variable domain in full (rest from reference TRBV5-1 and TRBJ2-3): KAGVTQTPRYLIKTRGQQVTLSCSPISGHRSVSWYQQTPGQGLQFLFEYFSETQRNKGNFPGRFSGRQFSNSRSEMNVSTLELGDSALYLCASSLNAGGGIGTDTQYFGPGTRLTVL.

This clone was detected only once. V is TRBV28 and J is TRBJ2-4; 9 nucleotides line up with TRBD1. CDR1 is MDHEN and CDR2 is SYDVKM in the germline V gene. The CDR3 totals 16 residues. The junction had 1 base not matched to a gene; V was cut back by 1 base and J by 0 bases. In DNA form, the CDR3 reads TGTGCCAGCAGTTTATCGGACAGGGGAGCCAAAAACATTCAGTACTTC. As protein: CASSLSDRGAKNIQYF.

The table lists this clone with a few counts. The chain combines TRBV18 with TRBJ2-3; 9 nucleotides match TRBD1. V dropped 3 bases and J dropped 4; count of bases not matched to a gene: 5. The CDR3 sequence is 15 residues long. Germline-derived CDR1 and CDR2 are KGHSH and LQKENI. For the CDR3, the DNA is TGTGCCAGCTCACCCTCGGGACAGGGCTCAGATACGCAGTATTTT. As protein: CASSPSGQGSDTQYF. The full variable domain, rest sourced from reference TRBV18 and TRBJ2-3, is NAGVMQNPRHLVRRRGQEARLRCSPMKGHSHVYWYRQLPEEGLKFMVYLQKENIIDESGMPKERFSAEFPKEGPSILRIQQVVRGDSAAYFCASSPSGQGSDTQYFGPGTRLTVL.

V is TRBV27 and J is TRBJ2-3, with 12 bases lining up with TRBD2. V shed 6 bases and J 4 bases; nucleotides not matched to a gene: 2. CDR3 length: 14 residues. CDR1 is MNHEY and CDR2 is SMNVEV in the germline V gene (reference sequence). The CDR3 here is CASRGLAGPDTQYF. The CDR3 coding sequence is TGTGCCAGCAGGGGACTAGCGGGCCCAGATACGCAGTATTTT.

This chain joins TRBV19 and TRBJ2-1, with D possibly being TRBD2 (5 bases). The CDR3 has 14 amino acids. V lost 7 bases, J lost 1 base, and 11 bases lay in between. Germline CDR1 is LNHDA and CDR2 is SQIVND (reference sequence). In DNA form, the CDR3 reads TGTGCCAGTAACCGGGGTCTATCCTACAATGAGCAGTTCTTC. This sequence encodes CASNRGLSYNEQFF.

The chain uses TRBV27 and TRBJ2-1, with 7 bases identical to TRBD1. CDR1 is MNHEY, CDR2 SMNVEV, per germline (reference sequence). The CDR3 contains 14 residues. V was pared by 4 bases and J by 10 bases, with 10 bases of the junction left unmatched. DNA of the CDR3: TGTGCCAGCAGTTGGACAGGCACGGTTGCCGAGCAGTTCTTC. It translates to CASSWTGTVAEQFF.

V usage is TRBV9 and J usage is TRBJ1-4, with D uncertain. The CDR3 consists of 13 residues. Trimming removed 3 bases at V and 7 bases at J, with 10 bases between. Germline-derived CDR1 and CDR2 are SGDLS and YYNGEE. In DNA, the CDR3 is TGTGCCAGCAGCGCACTCTCGGGTGAAAAACTGTTTTTT. This codes for CASSALSGEKLFF. Supplemented by reference TRBV9 and TRBJ1-4, the full variable domain reads DSGVTQTPKHLITATGQRVTLRCSPRSGDLSVYWYQQSLDQGLQFLIQYYNGEERAKGNILERFSAQQFPDLHSELNLSSLELGDSALYFCASSALSGEKLFFGSGTQLSVL.

This rearrangement joins TRBV29-1 to TRBJ1-2; 9 nucleotides align to TRBD1. The CDR3 loop spans 15 amino acids. The germline gives CDR1 SQVTM, CDR2 ANQGSEA. The V gene end was trimmed by 6 bases and the J gene end by 4 bases; junction bases not matched to a gene: 12. CDR3 region: CSVVEQGARGYGYTF. CDR3 in DNA: TGCAGCGTCGTAGAACAGGGGGCCCGCGGCTATGGCTACACCTTC.